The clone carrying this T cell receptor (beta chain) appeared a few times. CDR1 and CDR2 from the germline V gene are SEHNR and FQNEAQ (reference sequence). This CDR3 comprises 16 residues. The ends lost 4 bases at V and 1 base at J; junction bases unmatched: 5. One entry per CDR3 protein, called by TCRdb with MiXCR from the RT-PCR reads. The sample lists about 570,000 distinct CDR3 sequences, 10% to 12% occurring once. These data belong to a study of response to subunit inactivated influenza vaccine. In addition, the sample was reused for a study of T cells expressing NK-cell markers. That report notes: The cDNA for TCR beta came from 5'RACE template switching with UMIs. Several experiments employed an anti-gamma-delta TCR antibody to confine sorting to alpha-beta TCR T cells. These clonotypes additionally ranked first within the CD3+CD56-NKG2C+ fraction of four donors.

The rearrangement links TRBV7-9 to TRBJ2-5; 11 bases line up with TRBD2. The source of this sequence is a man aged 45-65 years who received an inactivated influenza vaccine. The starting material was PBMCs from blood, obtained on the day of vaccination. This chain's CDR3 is CASSSTSGGFQETQYF. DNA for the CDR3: TGTGCCAGCAGCTCAACTAGCGGGGGATTCCAAGAGACCCAGTACTTC.